The 14 T cell receptor beta chains presented below share a single source sample, sequenced in a study of T cell responses to AZD1222 COVID-19 vaccine. Clones were read by immunoSEQ multiplex PCR, and TCRdb kept only the in-frame ones, dropping some. The sample carries 100,000 to 150,000 clones, 65% to 90% recorded once. The sequencing used peripheral blood, collected 28 days after the second AZD1222 dose. Every receptor here comes from an adult who received the AZD1222 COVID-19 vaccine.

This clone was observed a handful of times. The rearrangement links TRBV11-3 to TRBJ2-1, with 14 bases lining up with TRBD2. V was clipped by 3 bases and J by 5 bases; unmatched bases: 9. Germline V lookup: CDR1 SGHNT, CDR2 YENEEA. The CDR3 spans 18 residues. The CDR3 DNA sequence: TGTGCCAGCAGCTTCTCCGGGACTAGCGGGGGACTAGACAATGAGCAGTTCTTC. This translates into CASSFSGTSGGLDNEQFF. Complete variable domain (other parts from reference TRBV11-3 and TRBJ2-1): EAGVVQSPRYKIIEKKQPVAFWCNPISGHNTLYWYLQNLGQGPELLIRYENEEAVDDSQLPKDRFSAERLKGVDSTLKIQPAELGDSAVYLCASSFSGTSGGLDNEQFFGPGTRLTVL.

The chain is built from TRBV19 and TRBJ1-5; 10 bases align to TRBD1. Germline loops: CDR1 LNHDA, CDR2 SQIVND (reference sequence). CDR3 size: 17 residues. J lost 4 bases, V lost 4 bases, and 10 bases had no gene match. CDR3 protein: CASSTGTGAIQNQPQHF. The CDR3 DNA sequence: TGTGCCAGTAGTACTGGGACAGGGGCCATACAGAATCAGCCCCAGCATTTT.

The chain carries TRBV7-2 and TRBJ2-1; the D is unclear. Germline CDR1 reads SGHTA; CDR2 reads FQGNSA. The CDR3 totals 19 residues. V was trimmed by 4 bases and J by 3 bases, leaving 25 bases between them. CDR3 amino acids: CASSCQLPRVNVGYNEQFF. In DNA form, the CDR3 reads TGTGCCAGCAGCTGCCAGCTCCCCCGGGTTAATGTGGGCTACAATGAGCAGTTCTTC.

The chain employs TRBV7-9 and TRBJ1-3; tentative D call: TRBD1 (5 bases). Germline V gene lookup returns CDR1 SEHNR and CDR2 FQNEAQ (reference sequence). V was pared by 4 bases and J by 3 bases, with 16 bases between. This CDR3 is built from 16 residues. Written as DNA, the CDR3 is TGTGCCAGCAGCTCTGGCAGGGTCCCCTTTGGAAACACCATATATTTT. Translation: CASSSGRVPFGNTIYF.

This rearrangement joins TRBV7-6 to TRBJ2-2; D call uncertain. V lost 2 bases and J 5 bases, leaving 9 bases between the germline ends. Germline values: CDR1 SGHVS, CDR2 FNYEAQ. This CDR3 has 14 amino acids. CDR3 region: CASSLSPGTGELFF. The DNA for the CDR3 is TGTGCCAGCAGCTTATCCCCTGGTACCGGGGAGCTGTTTTTT. Using reference TRBV7-6 and TRBJ2-2 for the parts outside the CDR3, the full variable domain is GAGVSQSPRYKVTKRGQDVALRCDPISGHVSLYWYRQALGQGPEFLTYFNYEAQQDKSGLPNDRFSAERPEGSISTLTIQRTEQRDSAMYRCASSLSPGTGELFFGEGSRLTVL.

In its sample, this clone was seen a few times. Other DNA sequences in this sample translate to the same CDR3. This rearrangement joins TRBV12-3 or TRBV12-4 to TRBJ1-5; no clear D. V lost 3 bases to trimming and J lost 4 bases, with 7 bases between them. This CDR3 has 13 amino acids. CDR3 coding DNA: TGTGCCAGCAGTTTTAGAGATAATCAGCCCCAGCATTTT. Translating it yields CASSFRDNQPQHF.

The chain recombines TRBV7-3 with TRBJ2-3, with TRBD2 matching over 11 bases. V lost 4 bases to trimming and J lost 7 bases; unmatched junction nucleotides: 7. Germline V gene data show CDR1 as SGHTA and CDR2 as FQGTGA. This CDR3 has 15 amino acids. The DNA for the CDR3 is TGTGCCAGCAGCTCAATAGCGGGGGGGCTTAATACGCAGTATTTT. This gives the protein CASSSIAGGLNTQYF.

In nucleotides, the CDR3 is TGTGCCATCAGTGAAGATTATAGCAATCAGCCCCAGCATTTT. Amino acids: CAISEDYSNQPQHF. This sequence joins TRBV10-3 and TRBJ1-5; no clear D gene. From germline, CDR1 is ENHRY and CDR2 SYGVKD. Between the trimmed V and J ends, which lost 3 bases and 0 bases, there was a span of 6 bases. The CDR3 length is 14 residues.

This clone was picked up one time. The rearrangement uses TRBV4-2 and TRBJ1-5, with D perhaps TRBD1 (5 bases). With 3 bases removed from V and 2 bases from J, the gap between germline ends came to 14 bases. This CDR3 spans 16 amino acids. Germline CDR1 reads LGHNA; CDR2 reads YNFKEQ. The CDR3 reads CASSHVRQGGNQPQHF. The CDR3 region has the DNA TGTGCCAGCAGCCATGTTCGGCAGGGAGGCAATCAGCCCCAGCATTTT.

The CDR3 sequence: CASSLRGTSGAYNEQFF. Here the CDR3 DNA reads TGTGCCAGCAGCTTAAGGGGGACTAGCGGGGCCTACAATGAGCAGTTCTTC. This chain uses TRBV7-3 with TRBJ2-1, with TRBD2 matching over 13 bases. This CDR3 has 17 amino acids. The V gene end was trimmed by 1 base and the J gene end by 2 bases; junction bases not matched to a gene: 2. CDR1 SGHTA and CDR2 FQGTGA come from the germline V gene.

J is TRBJ1-6 and V is TRBV5-1, with a weak D call TRBD1 (6 bases). In germline, CDR1 is SGHRS, CDR2 YFSETQ. There are 14 residues in the CDR3. The V end was cut by 4 bases, the J end by 7 bases, with 12 bases between. The CDR3 spells CASSTGQGNSPLHF. DNA for the CDR3: TGCGCCAGCAGCACAGGGCAGGGCAATTCACCCCTCCACTTT.

CDR3 nucleotides: TGTGCCAGCAGCCGCTCGGGACTAGCGAGCACCGGGGAGCTGTTTTTT. It is translated as CASSRSGLASTGELFF. The chain is built from TRBV7-2 and TRBJ2-2; 10 bases are a match to TRBD2. Trimming at V came to 5 bases and at J to 4 bases, leaving 7 bases not matched to a gene. There are 16 residues in the CDR3. Germline CDR1 and CDR2: SGHTA and FQGNSA.

The chain couples TRBV7-8 to TRBJ2-7, with D maybe TRBD1 (5 bases). Per the germline V gene, CDR1 is SGHVS and CDR2 is FQNEAQ. The CDR3 runs to 17 residues. V was clipped by 2 bases and J by 0 bases, with 17 bases between them. CDR3 nucleotide sequence: TGTGCCAGCAGCTTAACACTGGGGCAGGCGATCTCCTACGAGCAGTACTTC. Its translation: CASSLTLGQAISYEQYF.

This chain joins TRBV4-1 and TRBJ2-7, with D possibly being TRBD1 (5 bases). The V gene lost 3 bases and the J gene lost 2 bases, with 8 bases spanning the gap. CDR1 MGHRA and CDR2 YSYEKL come from the germline V gene. This CDR3 contains 13 residues. CDR3 nucleotides: TGCGCCAGCAGCCAGGGGCGCACCTACGAGCAGTACTTC. Its translation is CASSQGRTYEQYF.